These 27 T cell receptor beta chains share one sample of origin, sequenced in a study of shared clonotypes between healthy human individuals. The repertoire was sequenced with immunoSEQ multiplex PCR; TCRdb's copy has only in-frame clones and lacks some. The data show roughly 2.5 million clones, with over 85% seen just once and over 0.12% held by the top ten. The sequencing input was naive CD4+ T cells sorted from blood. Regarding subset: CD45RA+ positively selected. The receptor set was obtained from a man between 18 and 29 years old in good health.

The CDR3 loop is CASSLQGGVVKNIQYF. Written as DNA, the CDR3 is TGTGCCAGCAGCTTACAGGGCGGAGTAGTCAAAAACATTCAGTACTTC. This chain joins TRBV7-9 and TRBJ2-4; a possible D gene is TRBD1 (5 bases). This CDR3 has 16 residues. With 2 bases removed from V and 3 bases from J, the gap between germline ends came to 14 bases. CDR1 and CDR2 (germline): SEHNR, FQNEAQ (reference sequence).

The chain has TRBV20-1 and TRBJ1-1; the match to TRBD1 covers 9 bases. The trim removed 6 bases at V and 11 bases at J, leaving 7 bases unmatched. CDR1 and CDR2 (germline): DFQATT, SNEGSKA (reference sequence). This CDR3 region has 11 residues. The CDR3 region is CSASRDRDAFF. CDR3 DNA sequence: TGCAGTGCGAGCCGGGACAGGGACGCTTTCTTT.

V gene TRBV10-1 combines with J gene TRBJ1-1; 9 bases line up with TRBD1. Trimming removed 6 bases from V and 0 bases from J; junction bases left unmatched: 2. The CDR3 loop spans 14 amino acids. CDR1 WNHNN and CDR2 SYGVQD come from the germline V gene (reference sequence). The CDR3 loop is CASRGQGMNTEAFF. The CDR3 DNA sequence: TGCGCCAGCAGGGGACAGGGCATGAACACTGAAGCTTTCTTT.

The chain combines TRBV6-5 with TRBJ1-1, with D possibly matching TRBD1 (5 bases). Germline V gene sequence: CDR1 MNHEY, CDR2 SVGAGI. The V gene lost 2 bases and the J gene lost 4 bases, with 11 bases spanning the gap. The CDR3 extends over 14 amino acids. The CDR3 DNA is TGTGCCAGCAGTTACCGGGTGGGACCCACTGAAGCTTTCTTT. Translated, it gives CASSYRVGPTEAFF.

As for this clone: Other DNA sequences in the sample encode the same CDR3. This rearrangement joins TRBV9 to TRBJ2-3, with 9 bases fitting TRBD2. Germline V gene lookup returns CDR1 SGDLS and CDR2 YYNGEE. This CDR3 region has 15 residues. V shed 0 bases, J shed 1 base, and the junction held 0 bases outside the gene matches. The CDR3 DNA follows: TGTGCCAGCAGCGTAGGACTAGCGGGCACAGATACGCAGTATTTT. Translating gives CASSVGLAGTDTQYF.

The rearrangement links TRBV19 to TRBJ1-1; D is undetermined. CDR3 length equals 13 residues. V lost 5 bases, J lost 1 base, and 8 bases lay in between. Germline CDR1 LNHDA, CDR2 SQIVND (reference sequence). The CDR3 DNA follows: TGTGCCAGTAGTCTTTGGGGGAACACTGAAGCTTTCTTT. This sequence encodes CASSLWGNTEAFF.

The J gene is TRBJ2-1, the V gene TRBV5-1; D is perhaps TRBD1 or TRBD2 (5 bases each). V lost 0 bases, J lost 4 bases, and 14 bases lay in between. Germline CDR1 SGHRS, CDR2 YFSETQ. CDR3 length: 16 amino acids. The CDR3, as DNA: TGCGCCAGCAGCTTGGAGGGCCGGGACCCTTACAATGAGCAGTTCTTC. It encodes CASSLEGRDPYNEQFF.

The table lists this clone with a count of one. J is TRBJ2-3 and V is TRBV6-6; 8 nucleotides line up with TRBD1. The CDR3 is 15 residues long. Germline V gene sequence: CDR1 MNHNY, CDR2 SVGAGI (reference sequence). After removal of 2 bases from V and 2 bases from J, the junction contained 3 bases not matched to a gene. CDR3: CASSYTGGPTDTQYF. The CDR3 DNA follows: TGTGCCAGCAGTTACACAGGGGGGCCCACAGATACGCAGTATTTT.

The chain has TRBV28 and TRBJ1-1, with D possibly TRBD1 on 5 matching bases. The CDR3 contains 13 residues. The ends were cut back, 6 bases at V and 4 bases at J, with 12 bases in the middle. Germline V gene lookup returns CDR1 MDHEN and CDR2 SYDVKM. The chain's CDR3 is CASRPQRGTEAFF. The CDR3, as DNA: TGTGCCAGCAGACCACAAAGGGGCACTGAAGCTTTCTTT.

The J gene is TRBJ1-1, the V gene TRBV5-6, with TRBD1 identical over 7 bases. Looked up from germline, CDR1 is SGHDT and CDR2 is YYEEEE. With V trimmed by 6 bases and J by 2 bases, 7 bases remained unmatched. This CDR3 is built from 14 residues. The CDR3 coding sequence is TGTGCCAGCAACGGGGACAGCCAAAACACTGAAGCTTTCTTT. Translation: CASNGDSQNTEAFF.

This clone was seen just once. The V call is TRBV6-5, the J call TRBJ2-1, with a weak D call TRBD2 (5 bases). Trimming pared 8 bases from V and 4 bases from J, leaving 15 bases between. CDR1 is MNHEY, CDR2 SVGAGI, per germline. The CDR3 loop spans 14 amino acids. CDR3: CASSRHAGYNEQFF. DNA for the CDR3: TGTGCCAGCTCTAGACATGCGGGTTACAATGAGCAGTTCTTC.

CDR3 residues: CASSLITSGGYEQYF. The CDR3 nucleotides read TGTGCCAGCAGCTTAATTACTAGCGGGGGCTACGAGCAGTACTTC. The chain recombines TRBV7-8 with TRBJ2-7; the match to TRBD2 covers 11 bases. Germline-derived CDR1 and CDR2 are SGHVS and FQNEAQ. The CDR3 runs 15 residues. V lost 2 bases and J lost 3; bases outside the gene matches: 3.

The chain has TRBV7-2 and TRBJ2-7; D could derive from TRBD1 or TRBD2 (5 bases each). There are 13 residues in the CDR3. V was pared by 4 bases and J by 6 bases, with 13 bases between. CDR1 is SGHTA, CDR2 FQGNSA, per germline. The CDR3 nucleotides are TGTGCCAGCAGCTGGTCCGGGGCTACCGAGCAGTACTTC. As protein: CASSWSGATEQYF.

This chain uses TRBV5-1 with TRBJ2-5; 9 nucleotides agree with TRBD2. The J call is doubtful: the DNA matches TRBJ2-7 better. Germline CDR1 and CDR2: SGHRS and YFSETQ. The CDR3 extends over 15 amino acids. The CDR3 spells CASSLAASGTYEQYF. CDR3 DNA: TGCGCCAGCAGCTTGGCGGCTAGCGGGACCTACGAGCAGTACTTC.

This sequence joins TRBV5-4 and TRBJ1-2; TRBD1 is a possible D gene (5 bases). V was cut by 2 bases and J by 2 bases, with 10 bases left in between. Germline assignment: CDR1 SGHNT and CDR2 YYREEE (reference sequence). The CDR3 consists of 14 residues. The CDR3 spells CASSFDSLNYGYTF. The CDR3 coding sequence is TGTGCCAGCAGCTTCGACAGCCTAAACTATGGCTACACCTTC.

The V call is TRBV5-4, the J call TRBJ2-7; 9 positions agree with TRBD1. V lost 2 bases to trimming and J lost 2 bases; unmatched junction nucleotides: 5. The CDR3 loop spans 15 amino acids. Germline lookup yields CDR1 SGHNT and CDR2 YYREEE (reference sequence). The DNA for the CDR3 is TGTGCCAGCAGCTTATCCGGGACAGGGCCCTACGAGCAGTACTTC. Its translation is CASSLSGTGPYEQYF.

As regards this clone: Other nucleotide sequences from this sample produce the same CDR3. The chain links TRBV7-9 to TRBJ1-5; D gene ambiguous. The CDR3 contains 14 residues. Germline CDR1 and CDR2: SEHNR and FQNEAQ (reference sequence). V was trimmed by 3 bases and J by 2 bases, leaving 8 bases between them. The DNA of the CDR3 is TGTGCCAGCAGCTTTTCCGAACGCAATCAGCCCCAGCATTTT. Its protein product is CASSFSERNQPQHF.

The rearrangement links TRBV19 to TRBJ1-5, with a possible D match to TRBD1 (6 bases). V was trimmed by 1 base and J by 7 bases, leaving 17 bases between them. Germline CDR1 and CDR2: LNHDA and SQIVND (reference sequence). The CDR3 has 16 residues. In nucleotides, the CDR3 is TGTGCCAGTAGTATAGGGATTAGCAGGGGCAGACAGCCCCAGCATTTT. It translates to CASSIGISRGRQPQHF.

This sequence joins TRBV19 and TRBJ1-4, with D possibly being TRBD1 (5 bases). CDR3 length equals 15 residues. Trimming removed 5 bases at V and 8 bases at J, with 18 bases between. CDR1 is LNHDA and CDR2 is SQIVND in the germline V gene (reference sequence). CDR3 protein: CASSEQALGNEKLFF. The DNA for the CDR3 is TGTGCCAGTAGTGAACAGGCACTTGGGAACGAAAAACTGTTTTTT.

CDR3 in amino acids: CASSEDYLSSYNEQFF. The CDR3 DNA reads as TGTGCCAGCAGTGAGGACTACTTGAGCTCCTACAATGAGCAGTTCTTC. This sequence joins TRBV6-1 and TRBJ2-1; maybe TRBD2 (6 bases). Germline V gene sequence: CDR1 MNHNS, CDR2 SASEGT. Trimming cost V 3 bases and J 0 bases, with 12 bases left between them. The CDR3 has 16 residues.

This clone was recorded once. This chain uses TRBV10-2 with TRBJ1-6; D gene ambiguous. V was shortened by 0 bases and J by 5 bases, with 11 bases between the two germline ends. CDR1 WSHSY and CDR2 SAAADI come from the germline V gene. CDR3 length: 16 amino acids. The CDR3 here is CASSESEALDNSPLHF. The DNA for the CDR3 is TGCGCCAGCAGTGAGTCAGAAGCTCTGGATAATTCACCCCTCCACTTT.

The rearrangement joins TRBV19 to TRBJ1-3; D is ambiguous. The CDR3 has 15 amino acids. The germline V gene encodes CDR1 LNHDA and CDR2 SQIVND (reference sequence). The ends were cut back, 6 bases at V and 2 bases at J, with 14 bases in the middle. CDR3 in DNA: TGTGCCAGTAGCCCCTTGATTAGCACTGGAAACACCATATATTTT. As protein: CASSPLISTGNTIYF. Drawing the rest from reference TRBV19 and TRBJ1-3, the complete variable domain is DGGITQSPKYLFRKEGQNVTLSCEQNLNHDAMYWYRQDPGQGLRLIYYSQIVNDFQKGDIAEGYSVSREKKESFPLTVTSAQKNPTAFYLCASSPLISTGNTIYFGEGSWLTVV.

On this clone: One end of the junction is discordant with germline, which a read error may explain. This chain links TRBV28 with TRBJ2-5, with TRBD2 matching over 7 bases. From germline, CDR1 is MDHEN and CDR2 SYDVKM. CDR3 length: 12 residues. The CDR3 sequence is CASSSPGRSGDF. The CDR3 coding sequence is TGTGCCAGCAGCTCCCCCGGGAGGAGTGGAGACTTC.

This CDR3 reads CASSFPWDRGAQYF. Here the CDR3 DNA reads TGTGCCAGCAGTTTCCCCTGGGACAGGGGTGCGCAGTATTTT. This chain uses TRBV28 with TRBJ2-3, with 10 bases aligning to TRBD1. In germline, CDR1 is MDHEN, CDR2 SYDVKM. The CDR3 has 14 amino acids. V lost 3 bases and J lost 10; bases outside the gene matches: 7. The full variable domain, its missing parts supplied by reference TRBV28 and TRBJ2-3, is DVKVTQSSRYLVKRTGEKVFLECVQDMDHENMFWYRQDPGLGLRLIYFSYDVKMKEKGDIPEGYSVSREKKERFSLILESASTNQTSMYLCASSFPWDRGAQYFGPGTRLTVL.

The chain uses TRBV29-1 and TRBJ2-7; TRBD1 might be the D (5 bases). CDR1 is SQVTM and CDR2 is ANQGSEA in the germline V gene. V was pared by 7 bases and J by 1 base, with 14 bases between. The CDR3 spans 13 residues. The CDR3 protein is CSAPGRGSYEQYF. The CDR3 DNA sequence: TGCAGCGCTCCCGGAAGGGGTTCCTACGAGCAGTACTTC.

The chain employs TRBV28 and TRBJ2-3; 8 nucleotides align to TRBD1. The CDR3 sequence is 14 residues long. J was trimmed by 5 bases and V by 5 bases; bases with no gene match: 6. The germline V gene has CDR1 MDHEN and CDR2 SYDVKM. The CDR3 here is CASSTRTGGDTQYF. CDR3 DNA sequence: TGTGCCAGCAGTACCAGAACAGGGGGAGATACGCAGTATTTT.

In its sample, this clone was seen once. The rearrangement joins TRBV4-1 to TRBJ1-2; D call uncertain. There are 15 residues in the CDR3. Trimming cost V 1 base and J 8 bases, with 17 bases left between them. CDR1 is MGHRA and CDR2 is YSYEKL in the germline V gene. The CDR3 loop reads CASSQAGNGAGGYTF. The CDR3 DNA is TGCGCCAGCAGCCAAGCGGGAAACGGCGCCGGAGGCTACACCTTC.